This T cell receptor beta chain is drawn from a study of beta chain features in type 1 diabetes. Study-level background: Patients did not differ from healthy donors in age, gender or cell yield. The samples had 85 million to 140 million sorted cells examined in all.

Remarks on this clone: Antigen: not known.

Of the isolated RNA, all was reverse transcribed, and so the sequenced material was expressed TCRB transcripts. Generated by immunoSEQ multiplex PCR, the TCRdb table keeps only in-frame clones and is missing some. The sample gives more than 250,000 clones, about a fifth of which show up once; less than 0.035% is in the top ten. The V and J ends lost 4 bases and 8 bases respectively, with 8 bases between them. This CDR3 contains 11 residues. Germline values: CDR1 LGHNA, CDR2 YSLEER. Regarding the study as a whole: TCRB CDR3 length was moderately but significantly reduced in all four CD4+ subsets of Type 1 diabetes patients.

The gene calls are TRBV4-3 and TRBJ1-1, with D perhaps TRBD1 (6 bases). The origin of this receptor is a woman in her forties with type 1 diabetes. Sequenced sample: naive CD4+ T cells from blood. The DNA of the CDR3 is TGCGCCAGCAGCCGTGGGGGCGAAGCTTTCTTT. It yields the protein CASSRGGEAFF.